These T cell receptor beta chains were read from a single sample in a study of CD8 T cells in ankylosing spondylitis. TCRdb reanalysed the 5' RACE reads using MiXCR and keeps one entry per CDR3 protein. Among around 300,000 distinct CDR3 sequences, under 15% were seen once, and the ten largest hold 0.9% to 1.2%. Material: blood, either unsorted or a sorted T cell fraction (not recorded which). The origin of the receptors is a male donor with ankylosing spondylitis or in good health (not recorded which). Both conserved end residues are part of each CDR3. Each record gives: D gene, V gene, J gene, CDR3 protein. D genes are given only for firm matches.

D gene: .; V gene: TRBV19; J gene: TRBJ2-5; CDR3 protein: CASSTGEGKETQYF
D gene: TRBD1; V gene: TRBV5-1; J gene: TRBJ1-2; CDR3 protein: CASSLSPPGTAHYGYTF
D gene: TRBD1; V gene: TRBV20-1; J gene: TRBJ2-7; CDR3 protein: CSARARDRVHEQYF
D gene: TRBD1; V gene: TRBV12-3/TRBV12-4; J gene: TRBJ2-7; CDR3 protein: CAGHRGEQYF
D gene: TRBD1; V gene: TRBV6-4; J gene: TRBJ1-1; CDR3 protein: CASSLRQGAEAFF
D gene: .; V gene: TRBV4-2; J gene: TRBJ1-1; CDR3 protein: CASSQDHARGVNTEAFF
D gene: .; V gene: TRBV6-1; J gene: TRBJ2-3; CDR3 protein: CASNNRVSDTQYF
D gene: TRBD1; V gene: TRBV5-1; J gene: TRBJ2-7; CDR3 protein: CASSIDRGHEQYF
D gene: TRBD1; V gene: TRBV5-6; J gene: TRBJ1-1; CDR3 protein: CASSYPDRGTEAFF
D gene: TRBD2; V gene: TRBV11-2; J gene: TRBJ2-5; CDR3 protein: CASSGGEKETQYF
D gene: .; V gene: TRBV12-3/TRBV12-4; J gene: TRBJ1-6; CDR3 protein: CASSFGGGGNSPLHF
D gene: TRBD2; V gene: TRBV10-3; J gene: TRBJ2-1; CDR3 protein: CAIQRGSIEDEQFF
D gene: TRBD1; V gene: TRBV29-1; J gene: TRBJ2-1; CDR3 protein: CSVVLWTGNNEQFF
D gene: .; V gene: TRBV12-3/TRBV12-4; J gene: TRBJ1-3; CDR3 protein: CASSLGGHSGNTIYF
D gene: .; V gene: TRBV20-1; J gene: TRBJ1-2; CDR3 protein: CSARDAGEDGYTF
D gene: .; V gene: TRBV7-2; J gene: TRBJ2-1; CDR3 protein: CASSSPRLEIGQFF
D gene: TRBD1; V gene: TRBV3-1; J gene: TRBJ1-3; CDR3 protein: CASSHGTGGSGTIYF
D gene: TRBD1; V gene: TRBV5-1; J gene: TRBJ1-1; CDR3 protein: CATSLTGVDTEAFF
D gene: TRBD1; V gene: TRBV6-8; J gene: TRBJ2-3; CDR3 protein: CASSPRDSEKDTQYF
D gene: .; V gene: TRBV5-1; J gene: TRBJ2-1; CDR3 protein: CASSLGPYNEQFF
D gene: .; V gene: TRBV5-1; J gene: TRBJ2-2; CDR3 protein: CASSFGQFKAGELFF
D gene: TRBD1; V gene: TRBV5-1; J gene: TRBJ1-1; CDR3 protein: CASSNDRAHTEAFF
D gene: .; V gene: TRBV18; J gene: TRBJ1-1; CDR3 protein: CASSPMRNTEAFF
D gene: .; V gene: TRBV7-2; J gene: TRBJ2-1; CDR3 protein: CASSPRQAVDEQFF
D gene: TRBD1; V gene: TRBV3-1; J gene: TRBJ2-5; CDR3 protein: CASSPRRTGRETQYF
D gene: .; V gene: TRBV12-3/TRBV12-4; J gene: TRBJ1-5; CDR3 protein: CASRGEGGNQPQHF
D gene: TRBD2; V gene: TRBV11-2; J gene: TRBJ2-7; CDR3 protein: CASSVSGGASEQYF
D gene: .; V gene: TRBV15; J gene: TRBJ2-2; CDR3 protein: CATSRQRVTGELFFF
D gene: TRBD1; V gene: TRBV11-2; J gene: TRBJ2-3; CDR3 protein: CASKLRDRATDTQYF
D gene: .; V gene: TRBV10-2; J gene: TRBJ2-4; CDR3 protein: CASSGQKLAKNIQYF
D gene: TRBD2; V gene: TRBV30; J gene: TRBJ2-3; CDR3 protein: CAWSRLAGAVDTQYF
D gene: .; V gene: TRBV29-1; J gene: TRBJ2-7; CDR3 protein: CSVEQGYEQYF
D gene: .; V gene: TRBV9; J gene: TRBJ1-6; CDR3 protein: CASSAGEMRTSPLHF
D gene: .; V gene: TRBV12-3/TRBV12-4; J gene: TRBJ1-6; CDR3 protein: CATTFAGAGRSPLHF
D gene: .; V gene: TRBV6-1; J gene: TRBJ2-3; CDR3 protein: CASKSQSTDTQYF
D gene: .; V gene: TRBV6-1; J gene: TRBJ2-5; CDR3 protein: CASRPGTQETQYF
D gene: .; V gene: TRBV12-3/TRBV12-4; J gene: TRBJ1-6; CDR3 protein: CASSLAYGALTSSPLHF